One TCR beta chain is described in this entry. Its antigen is as yet unknown. Healthy individuals who donated bone marrow served as the donors. The sample is drawn from a study of cytomegalovirus exposure and HLA in healthy donors. At the level of the study: Previous work identified roughly 110 million unique TCR beta sequences from about 200 million T cells.

Use of 60 Vbeta and 13 Jbeta primers characterized the PCR. Using immunoSEQ multiplex PCR, the repertoire was profiled, and TCRdb retains in-frame clones only, with some absent. In the table there are roughly 120,000 clones, 80% of which are singletons. Germline CDR1 reads SGHTA; CDR2 reads FQGNSA. The CDR3 spans 13 residues. Unmatched junction bases numbered 2, after V lost 0 bases and J lost 8 bases. Findings of the study overall: Because they were indistinguishable, some V segments, including TRBV6-2 and TRBV6-3, were excluded.

V and J are TRBV7-2 and TRBJ1-2; 8 bases match TRBD1. The specimen sequenced was PBMCs. The receptor's source is a human donor in good health. The CDR3 DNA reads as TGTGCCAGCAGCTTAGCTTCAGGGGGCGGCTACACCTTC. This codes for CASSLASGGGYTF.